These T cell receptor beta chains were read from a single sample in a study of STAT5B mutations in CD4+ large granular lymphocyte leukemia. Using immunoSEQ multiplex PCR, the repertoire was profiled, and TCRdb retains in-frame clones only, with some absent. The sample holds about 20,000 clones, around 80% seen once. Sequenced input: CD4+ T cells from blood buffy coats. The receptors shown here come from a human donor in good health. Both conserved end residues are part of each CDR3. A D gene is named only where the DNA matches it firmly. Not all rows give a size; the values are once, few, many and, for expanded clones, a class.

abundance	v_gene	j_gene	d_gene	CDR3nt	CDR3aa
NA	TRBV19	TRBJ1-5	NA	TGTGCCAGTAGCCCTAGCATAAGTCAGCCCCAGCATTTT	CASSPSISQPQHF
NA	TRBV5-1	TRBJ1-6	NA	TGCGCCAGCCGAGACTTCGTTTCTAATTCACCCCTCCACTTT	CASRDFVSNSPLHF
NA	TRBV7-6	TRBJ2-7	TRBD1	TGTGCCAGCAGCTTAGGTCCAGGGGGCCCTAGCTCACCCTCCTACGAGCAGTACTTC	CASSLGPGGPSSPSYEQYF
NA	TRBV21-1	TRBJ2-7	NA	TGTGCCAGCACCTCCGGGGGGGGCGGCTACGAGCAGTACTTC	CASTSGGGGYEQYF
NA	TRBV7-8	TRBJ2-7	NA	TGTGCCAGCAGCCCAATGGGGGGATACGAGCAGTACTTC	CASSPMGGYEQYF
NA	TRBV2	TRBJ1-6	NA	TGTGCCAGCAGTATTGAAGGATCGGGTTCACCCCTCCACTTT	CASSIEGSGSPLHF
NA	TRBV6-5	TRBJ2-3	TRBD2	TGTGCCAGCAGTGGATTAGCGGGGAACACAGATACGCAGTATTTT	CASSGLAGNTDTQYF
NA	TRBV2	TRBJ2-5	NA	TGTGCCAGCAGCGCCACGAGGGTGTTTGAAGCGAAACAAGAGACCCAGTACTTC	CASSATRVFEAKQETQYF
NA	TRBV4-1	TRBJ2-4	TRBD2	TGCGCCAGCAGCCAAGACCCGACTAGCGGGACGGGAATAGCCAAAAACATTCAGTACTTC	CASSQDPTSGTGIAKNIQYF
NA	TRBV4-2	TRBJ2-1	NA	TGTGCCAGCAGCCAAGATTGGGTAGCGACGGTAAGGGGCTCCTACAATGAGCAGTTCTTC	CASSQDWVATVRGSYNEQFF
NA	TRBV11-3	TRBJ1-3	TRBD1	TGTGCCAGCAGCTTCGGGACAGGCAACACCATATATTTT	CASSFGTGNTIYF
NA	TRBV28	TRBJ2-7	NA	TGTGCCAGTCGTGTAGGGACGTCCTACGAGCAGTACTTC	CASRVGTSYEQYF
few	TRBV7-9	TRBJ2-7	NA	TGTGCCAGCACTGCCCCGGGAAAAACCCCCTACGAGCAGTACTTC	CASTAPGKTPYEQYF
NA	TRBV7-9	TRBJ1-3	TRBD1	TGTGCCAGCAGCTTACAGGGGGTAGCTTCTGGAAACACCATATATTTT	CASSLQGVASGNTIYF
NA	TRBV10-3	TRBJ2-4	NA	TGTGCCATCAGTCCCTCGGCGGAGGGAGCCAAAAACATTCAGTACTTC	CAISPSAEGAKNIQYF
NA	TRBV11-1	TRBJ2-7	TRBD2	TGTGCCAGCAGCGCCGGGACTAGCGGGTATTACGAGCAGTACTTC	CASSAGTSGYYEQYF
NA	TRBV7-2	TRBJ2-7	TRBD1	TGTGCCAGCAGCTTAGGCTCCGGGACAGGGGCCTACGAGCAGTACTTC	CASSLGSGTGAYEQYF
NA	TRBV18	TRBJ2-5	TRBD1	TGTGCCAGCTCACCACCGCCAGGGGGAGAGACCCAGTACTTC	CASSPPPGGETQYF
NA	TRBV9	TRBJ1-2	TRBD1	TGTGCCAGCAGCCTCGACAGGGGTTATGGCTACACCTTC	CASSLDRGYGYTF
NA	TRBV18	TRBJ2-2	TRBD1	TGTGCCAGCTCACCCGGGACAGGGGACACCGGGGAGCTGTTTTTT	CASSPGTGDTGELFF
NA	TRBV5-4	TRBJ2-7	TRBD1	TGTGCCAGCAGCAACGACAGGGATCGGTACGAGCAGTACTTC	CASSNDRDRYEQYF
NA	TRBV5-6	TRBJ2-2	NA	TGTGCCAGCAATTTGTGGACCGGGGAGCTGTTTTTT	CASNLWTGELFF
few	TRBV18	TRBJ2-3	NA	TGTGCCAGCTCACCACCGGAAGGGTTGACAGATACGCAGTATTTT	CASSPPEGLTDTQYF
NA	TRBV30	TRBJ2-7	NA	TGTGCCTGGAGTGTTGGGGGCCGAATGGACTTC	CAWSVGGRMDF
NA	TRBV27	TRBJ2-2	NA	TGTGCCAGCAGGGCCGACAGGTTAAACACCGGGGAGCTGTTTTTT	CASRADRLNTGELFF
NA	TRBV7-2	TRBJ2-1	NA	TGTGCCAGCAGCTTACAAGGAGGCTCCTACAATGAGCAGTTCTTC	CASSLQGGSYNEQFF
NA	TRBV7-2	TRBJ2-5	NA	TGTGCCAGCAGCTTAGCTGGGGGGCGAAGCGGTCAAGAGACCCAGTACTTC	CASSLAGGRSGQETQYF
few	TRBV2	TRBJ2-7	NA	TGTGCCAGCAGTGAATCGGCTAAAGCCTACGAGCAGTACTTC	CASSESAKAYEQYF
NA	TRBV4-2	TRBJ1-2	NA	TGTGCCAGCAGCCAACTTCGGGACAACGAATATGGCTACACCTTC	CASSQLRDNEYGYTF
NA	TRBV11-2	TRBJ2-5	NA	TGTGCCAGCAGCGTCCGGGAATACGAGACCCAGTACTTC	CASSVREYETQYF
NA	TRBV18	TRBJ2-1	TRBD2	TGTGCCAGCTCACCGTCAATTAGTGGCGGGGGGCAGTTCTTC	CASSPSISGGGQFF
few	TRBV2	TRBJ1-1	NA	TGTGCCAGCAGGACCGCTGAAGCTTTCTTT	CASRTAEAFF
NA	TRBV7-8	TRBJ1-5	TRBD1	TGTGCCAGCAGCTCTAACCCGGGGGGGGAAGGGGGCCTTTCCCAGCATTTT	CASSSNPGGEGGLSQHF
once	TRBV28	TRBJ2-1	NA	TGTGCCAGCACCCCGCCCGGGGGCCACAATGAGCAGTTCTTC	CASTPPGGHNEQFF
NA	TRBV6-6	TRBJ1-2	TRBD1	TGTGCCACCAGCCGGGACAGGGCCTACACCTTC	CATSRDRAYTF
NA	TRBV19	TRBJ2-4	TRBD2	TGTGCCAGTAGTATACCCCGACTAGCGGGAGCCAAAAACATTCAGTACTTC	CASSIPRLAGAKNIQYF
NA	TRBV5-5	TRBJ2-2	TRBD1	TGTGCCAGCAGATACGGGACAGTGAACACCGGGGAGCTGTTTTTT	CASRYGTVNTGELFF
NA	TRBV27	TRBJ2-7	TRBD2	TGTGCCAGCAGTTTGTGGGGGGGGAAATACGAGCAGTACTTC	CASSLWGGKYEQYF
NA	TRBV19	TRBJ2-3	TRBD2	TGTGCCAGTAGTTCTAGCGGGGGGGCAATCGGTCTTGCAGATACGCAGTATTTT	CASSSSGGAIGLADTQYF
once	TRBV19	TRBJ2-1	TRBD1	TGTGCCAGTAGAACGGGACAGCCTACGGATGAGCAGTTCTTC	CASRTGQPTDEQFF
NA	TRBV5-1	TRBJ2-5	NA	TGCGCCAGCAGCTTGTCCCGGCGAGACTCGGAGACCCAGTACTTC	CASSLSRRDSETQYF
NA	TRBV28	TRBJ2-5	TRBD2	TGTGCCAGCAGTCAACAGGACCTAGCGGGAATGGAGACCCAGTACTTC	CASSQQDLAGMETQYF
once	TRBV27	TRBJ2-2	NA	TGTGCGACTCGGGGTATATCGCCCACCGGGGAGCTGTTTTTT	CATRGISPTGELFF
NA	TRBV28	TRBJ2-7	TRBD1	TGTGCCAGCAGTTTCCCCGGGACAGGGGGCGCCGAGCAGTACTTC	CASSFPGTGGAEQYF
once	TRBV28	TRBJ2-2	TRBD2	TGTGCCAGCAGTTCCGTCCCCGGGACTAGCGGGACTATGAACACCGGGGAGCTGTTTTTT	CASSSVPGTSGTMNTGELFF
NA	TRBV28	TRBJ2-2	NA	TGTGCCAGCAGTTTAGAGGTGGGAGGAACGAACACCGGGGAGCTGTTTTTT	CASSLEVGGTNTGELFF
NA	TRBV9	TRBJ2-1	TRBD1	TGTGCCAGCAGCCCCGGGACAGACAATGAGCAGTTCTTC	CASSPGTDNEQFF
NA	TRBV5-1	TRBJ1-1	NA	TGCGCCAGCAGCTTGATGGGGCTGGGCACTGAAGCTTTCTTT	CASSLMGLGTEAFF
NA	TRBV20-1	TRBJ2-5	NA	TGCAGTGCCACAGCAGAAGAGACCCAGTACTTC	CSATAEETQYF
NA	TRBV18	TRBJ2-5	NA	TGTGCCAGCTCAACCGACCTTCAAGAGACCCAGTACTTC	CASSTDLQETQYF
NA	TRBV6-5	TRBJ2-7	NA	TGTGCCAGCAGTTTCCCACGGGACCCTATGACCTACGAGCAGTACTTC	CASSFPRDPMTYEQYF
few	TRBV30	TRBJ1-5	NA	TGTGCAGACTTGGACAAAAATCAGCCCCAGCATTTT	CADLDKNQPQHF
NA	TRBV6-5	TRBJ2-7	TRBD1	TGCGCCAGCAGTTACCACAGGGGAAACGAGCAGTACTTC	CASSYHRGNEQYF
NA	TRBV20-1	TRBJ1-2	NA	TGCACCACAGGGCGTAGCTATGGCTACACCTTC	CTTGRSYGYTF
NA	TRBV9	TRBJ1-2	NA	TGTGCCAGCAGCGTCTTAAAGGGCGGCTACACCTTC	CASSVLKGGYTF
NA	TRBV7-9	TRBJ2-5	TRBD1	TGTGCCAGCAGCTTACAGGCCAACCTACAGGGGGAGACCCAGTACTTC	CASSLQANLQGETQYF
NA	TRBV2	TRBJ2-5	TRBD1	TGTGCCAGCAGTCCCGGGACAGGGGTTATACAAGAGACCCAGTACTTC	CASSPGTGVIQETQYF
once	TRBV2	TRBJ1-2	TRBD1	TGTGCCAGCAAATATGGGACAGGGGGAGGCTACACCTTC	CASKYGTGGGYTF